This TCR beta chain was obtained from a study of tumor-infiltrating lymphocytes in primary liver carcinoma (dated by TCRdb to 2015 to 2018). About the full investigation: The five patients, three men and two women aged 30 to 69 years, had hepatocellular carcinoma (four) or combined HCC and intrahepatic cholangiocarcinoma (one). Tumors of the five patients were stage T1-T3 N0M0 with maximum diameters of roughly 4.2 to 11 cm. Samples yielded roughly 3.65 to 7.5 million productive TCRbeta reads; read depth did not differ significantly between tissue types. TCRbeta repertoire sequencing, expression microarrays and whole-exome sequencing were combined in the study across five regions of each liver tumor, with adjacent normal tissue and blood also included. A total of roughly 35 specimens from 5 patients went through TCRbeta repertoire sequencing, namely 25 tumor regions, 5 adjacent noncancerous liver tissues and 5 peripheral blood samples. The 25 or so tumor region samples were profiled with Agilent mRNA microarrays so that TCRbeta repertoire diversity could be related to the local molecular phenotype. High reproducibility was observed for the technical replicate repertoires, with mean shared-clone rates approximately 0.9 and correlation coefficients above 0.95. General conclusions and limits of the study: Because sequencing covered only the TCR beta chain and unpaired alpha chains were not captured, true repertoire diversity is likely underestimated. A significantly larger repertoire fraction was made up by the top 250 clones in tumors than in blood (p = 0.039). Comparison of CD4+ and CD8+ T cell repertoires was precluded by the use of bulk unsorted samples. Only roughly 7-25% of top clones appeared in all five regions of a tumor, which suggests that tumor-infiltrating T cells are spatially heterogeneous. Repertoire overlap was higher between tumor regions (mean around 35%) than tumor-adjacent (approximately 17%) or tumor-blood (approximately 14%) pairs, consistent with antigen-driven expansion. Only a few patients were included in the study, and the authors note that the findings should be validated in a larger study.

This clonotype was seen many times. The antigen this receptor binds is unknown. Base qualities are missing; no much larger clone stands one base away. Without any cell sorting, total RNA and DNA were co-extracted from around 18-30 mg of bulk tissue using the AllPrep DNA/RNA mini kit. A few patients with histopathologically diagnosed primary liver carcinoma underwent surgical resection in China between late 2015 and March 2016. Chronic HBV infection was present in the patients, and the patients were treatment-naive at sampling. Each tumor was sampled at five spatially separated regions: the superior, inferior, left-lateral and right-lateral poles and the tumor centre. Histological examination found more than 80% viable tumor cells in every tumor sample. Fresh tumor and adjacent tissue pieces were bisected; one half was stored in RNAlater at -80°C, the other sent for histology. Using a constant-region primer and ProtoScript II reverse transcriptase, TCRbeta-specific cDNA was reverse-transcribed from about 460 ng total RNA. Construction of the TCRbeta libraries relied on three nested rounds of multiplex PCR, following a slightly modified ARM-PCR procedure. Multiplex TRBV1-TRBV30 forward primers and a Cbeta reverse primer were used in the first two PCR rounds, each of which was run for 10 to 11 cycles. Sample barcodes and Illumina adapters were attached in a final 25-cycle PCR using Deep VentR polymerase. Before sequencing, amplicons of 200-500 bp were gel-purified using a QIAquick gel extraction kit. TCRbeta amplicons were sequenced on an Illumina HiSeq 2500 with 250-bp paired-end reads. On the authors' methods: Quality trimming of reads was performed with Trimmomatic v0.33, and paired reads were merged with FLASH v1.2.11 so that full CDR3 sequences could be recovered. MiGEC v1.2.1b assigned V, D and J germline segments to the rearranged TCRbeta sequences. Clonotype statistics and Shannon-Wiener diversity indices were computed with VDJtools v1.0.0. To cut down on sampling bias, every analysis after diversity analysis relied on just the 250 most abundant clonotypes from each sample. TCRdb's own reprocessing of the public reads used fastp at Q25 and MiXCR and kept productive beta chains. Rows matching on CDR3 protein sequence are summarized as one entry with the most common DNA and genes. TCRdb, not the original authors, processed these V and J calls. The sample records roughly 91,000 distinct CDR3 sequences, approximately 71% of which are singletons. The top ten clones comprise 7.5% to 10% of the sample.

The junction carries 11 bases between V and J, which are trimmed by 6 bases and 3 bases respectively. The CDR3 numbers 13 residues from cysteine through phenylalanine. The read is trimmed to its CDR3 DNA, 39 bases read in frame from base 1. Taken from the germline V gene, the CDR1 and CDR2 loops are LGHNA and YNFKEQ. The sequence came from a woman aged 55-69 years with primary liver carcinoma and hepatitis B virus infection. The source material was liver tumor tissue from sampling region 5. According to the study, the label for this sample's cell subset or site signals: tumor region T5, tumor centre. The V gene is TRBV4-2 and the J gene is TRBJ1-1, with no reliable assignment of the D segment. The nucleotide sequence reads TGTGCCAGCAGGCTAAAGAGGGACACTGAAGCTTTCTTT. Its translation reads: CASRLKRDTEAFF.